This T cell receptor (beta chain) was recovered during a study of CD8+ T cells in alopecia areata. Described treatment: oral pan-JAK inhibitor, 5-10 mg twice daily. Peripheral blood samples and lesional scalp punch biopsies were obtained from alopecia areata patients. The authors extracted RNA and reverse transcribed it into cDNA as the sequencing template. The assay was immunoSEQ multiplex PCR, and TCRdb's table has in-frame clones only and misses some. The sample shows 150,000 to 250,000 clones, 60% of them seen only once. The V gene's germline CDR1 is LGHNA and CDR2 YNFKEQ. V lost 1 base to trimming and J lost 7 bases, with 4 bases between them. CDR3 length: 12 amino acids.

The source was CD4+ T cells sorted from blood, collected at week 4, from a patient treated with tofacitinib. This sequence originates from a human donor with alopecia areata. The chain carries TRBV4-2 and TRBJ2-2, with unresolved D. Here the CDR3 DNA reads TGTGCCAGCAGCCAAGCAAACGGGGAGCTGTTTTTT. This translates into CASSQANGELFF.